This TCR beta chain was sequenced in a study of blood T cell repertoires in COVID-19. Study-wide background: Sources were T cells, B-cell-depleted T cells, or PBMCs; the material itself was cDNA or gDNA.

Data came from immunoSEQ multiplex PCR; TCRdb stores just in-frame clones and leaves some out. The sample lists some 150,000 clones, 86% occurring once. Enrolment of Seattle patients took place during active infection, and they were followed longitudinally. Germline V lookup: CDR1 SGHRS, CDR2 YFSETQ. This CDR3 comprises 15 residues. V gave up 0 bases and J gave up 2 bases, with 11 bases separating them. The chain joins TRBV5-1 to TRBJ1-2, with D tentatively TRBD1 (5 bases). Sequencing was done on a sample of peripheral blood. The source of this sequence is a woman aged 60-70 years with COVID-19, enrolled during active disease. The CDR3 nucleotides read TGCGCCAGCAGCTTGGCCGAGGAGGGGAACTATGGCTACACCTTC. It translates to CASSLAEEGNYGYTF. Together with reference TRBV5-1 and TRBJ1-2, the CDR3 gives the full variable domain: KAGVTQTPRYLIKTRGQQVTLSCSPISGHRSVSWYQQTPGQGLQFLFEYFSETQRNKGNFPGRFSGRQFSNSRSEMNVSTLELGDSALYLCASSLAEEGNYGYTFGSGTRLTVV.